The 5 T cell receptor beta chains presented below share a single source sample, sequenced in a study of blood T cell repertoires in COVID-19. TCRdb's copy holds only in-frame clones and misses some; the assay was immunoSEQ multiplex PCR. Here the sample spans fewer than 700,000 clones, 70% to 90% being singletons. Sequenced sample: peripheral blood. The receptors derive from a woman aged 50 to 65 with COVID-19, enrolled during active disease.

This chain uses TRBV7-2 with TRBJ2-1; 12 nucleotides align to TRBD2. CDR3 length equals 15 residues. Germline CDR1 and CDR2: SGHTA and FQGNSA. V shed 3 bases and J 7 bases; nucleotides not matched to a gene: 4. CDR3 protein: CASSFASGGANEQFF. Here the CDR3 DNA reads TGTGCCAGCAGCTTTGCTAGCGGGGGGGCTAATGAGCAGTTCTTC.

This sequence joins TRBV6-5 and TRBJ2-7; 12 positions match TRBD2. This CDR3 contains 15 residues. With 7 bases clipped from V and 3 bases from J, the junction kept 7 bases outside the gene matches. In germline, CDR1 is MNHEY, CDR2 SVGAGI. CDR3: CASNPSGGANYEQYF. In DNA, the CDR3 is TGTGCCAGCAATCCTAGCGGGGGGGCCAACTACGAGCAGTACTTC.

The rearrangement joins TRBV19 to TRBJ1-4; D is undetermined. Deletions cut 3 bases from V and 4 bases from J, with 9 bases between. Germline V gives CDR1 LNHDA, CDR2 SQIVND (reference sequence). The CDR3 sequence is 14 residues long. In DNA form, the CDR3 reads TGTGCCAGTAGTATCGGCCGGGATAATGAAAAACTGTTTTTT. This translates into CASSIGRDNEKLFF.

The chain is built from TRBV28 and TRBJ2-1; TRBD1 might be the D (5 bases). V lost 3 bases and J lost 3, with 18 bases in between. Germline V gene sequence: CDR1 MDHEN, CDR2 SYDVKM. The CDR3 consists of 17 residues. This CDR3 reads CASSFPGRAINYNEQFF. CDR3 nucleotide sequence: TGTGCCAGCAGTTTCCCGGGCAGGGCAATCAACTACAATGAGCAGTTCTTC.

This rearrangement joins TRBV2 to TRBJ1-1; 9 nucleotides match TRBD1. The J segment lost 4 bases and the V segment lost 4 bases, leaving 4 bases of the junction unmatched. Per the germline V gene, CDR1 is SNHLY and CDR2 is FYNNEI. The CDR3 spans 14 residues. The CDR3 nucleotides are TGTGCCAGCAGTGTGACAGGGGGGACCACTGAAGCTTTCTTT. Encoded protein: CASSVTGGTTEAFF.